This T cell receptor (beta chain) was sequenced in a study of spatial heterogeneity in lung cancer (dated by TCRdb to between 2018 and 2020). For context, the study as a whole: More beta-chain than alpha-chain transcripts were consistently detected, likely reflecting higher beta-chain transcript abundance. A strong correlation was found between TCR transcript counts in tumor regions and a T cell transcriptional module score from matched bulk RNA-seq. In the raw uncorrected reads, each unique combination of TCR and UMI appeared more than ten times on average. In non-small cell lung cancer, the study made a quantitative comparison of TCR alpha and beta repertoires among multiple tumor regions, matched nontumor lung and blood. The study linked features of the TCR repertoire to counts of nonsynonymous mutations, which were determined by whole-exome sequencing of tumor tissue. Both alpha and beta chains were TCR-sequenced in hundreds of tumor regions, under 70 matched nontumor lung samples and roughly 50 PBMC samples obtained at surgery. Broad study findings and their caveats: TCR-seq coverage of tumor T cells was estimated to be only about 7% for alpha chains and approximately 12% for beta chains. Counts of ubiquitous and regional expanded TCRs were found to correlate with counts of ubiquitous and regional nonsynonymous mutations, respectively. The number of expanded intratumoral alpha and beta TCRs correlated with the tumor nonsynonymous mutation count. Additional single-cell paired TCR alpha and beta sequencing was considered necessary to confirm, at a functional level, the hypothesis that regional TCRs recognize regional mutations.

By sample share, this clonotype is medium-sized (0.01 to 0.1%). Its specific antigen is unknown. Per-nucleotide qualities are absent, and no much larger clonotype sits a single base away. Sample time point, as interpreted from the label and publication: sample taken at primary tumor resection. The donors were some 70 patients from the lung TRACERx cohort who had early-stage, untreated non-small cell lung cancer. TCR sequencing used whole RNA extracted from tumor and nontumor lung tissue, or from cryopreserved PBMC samples, without cell sorting. Only patients for whom sufficient RNA was available from at least two tumor regions were selected for TCR sequencing. Tumor and adjacent nontumor lung specimens were reviewed by a lung pathologist before selection. The receptor library was made with 5' RACE. Sequencer: NextSeq 500. In the TCR library protocol, a unique molecular identifier was attached to each TCR cDNA molecule so that PCR and sequencing errors could be corrected. Under the source paper's analysis protocol: Decombinator tools were used for TCR identification, UMI-based error correction and CDR3 extraction. Expanded TCRs were defined as those above a frequency of 2 per 1,000, corresponding to the top 1% of the tumor frequency distribution. Expanded tumor TCRs statistically deemed absent (corrected P<0.05) from at least one tumor region were classed as regional, and all other expanded tumor TCRs were classed as ubiquitous. Rényi diversity was computed with the R vegan package after subsampling each repertoire 100 times to 5,000 TCRs. To build CDR3 similarity networks, amino acid triplet string-kernel similarity was used, and CDR3s were connected when their pairwise similarity was above 0.82. TCRdb reanalyzed the raw reads on its own, using fastp at Q25 for trimming and MiXCR for clone calling, and kept in-frame beta chains. Rows with a matching CDR3 protein are joined into one entry that keeps the most common DNA and genes. The V and J calls and clone size come from TCRdb's table, not from the authors' own analysis. The sample records 3,500 to 4,000 distinct CDR3 sequences, approximately 10% of which are singletons. The top ten clones comprise about a sixth of the sample.

At the junction V is shortened by 5 bases and J by 3 bases; bases outside the gene matches: 10. The germline V gene supplies CDR1 SGHTA and CDR2 FQGNSA. The CDR3 covers 16 residues, taking in both the cysteine and the phenylalanine. The CDR3 DNA has 48 bases and is translated from base 1. This clonotype was obtained from a female donor with early-stage non-small cell lung cancer. The sample consisted of lung tumor tissue, taken at surgery. The V and J segments used are TRBV7-2 and TRBJ2-1; 7 bases in the junction line up with TRBD2. The nucleotide sequence is given as TGTGCCAGCAGCATGCGCGGGCGGGGGATCTACAATGAGCAGTTCTTC. It specifies CASSMRGRGIYNEQFF.